These 23 T cell receptor beta chains share one sample of origin, sequenced in a study of metastatic and nonmetastatic thyroid tumors (dated by TCRdb to 2018 to 2020). Preparation of the library involved PCR. The sequencer listed for this sample is Illumina HiSeq 4000. TCRdb reprocessing: public reads trimmed at Q25 with fastp, clones called with MiXCR, in-frame beta chains kept. The sample has roughly 12,000 clones on record, around 27% of them singletons. Together, the top ten hold about 22% of the sample. Before undergoing thyroid surgery, none of the patients had been given any kind of treatment. The sequencing input was adjacent normal tissue. Receptors were obtained from a male donor with papillary thyroid cancer or a benign thyroid nodule (not recorded which). Some clones in this sample may be carry-over from other donors' samples.

The chain has TRBV15 and TRBJ2-7; the match to TRBD2 covers 7 bases. The CDR3 covers 13 residues. V lost 0 bases and J lost 8; bases outside the gene matches: 4. The germline gives CDR1 LNHNV, CDR2 YYDKDF (reference sequence). The CDR3 region has the DNA TGTGCCACCAGCAGAGAGGGGGGGGAACAGCAGTACTTC. This sequence encodes CATSREGGEQQYF.

The chain has TRBV5-1 and TRBJ1-1, with 11 bases fitting TRBD1. Germline trimming cut 0 bases from V and 4 bases from J; bases unmatched to any gene: 2. The CDR3 is 15 amino acids. Germline CDR1 is SGHRS and CDR2 is YFSETQ. The CDR3 nucleotides are TGCGCCAGCAGCTTGGGAGGGACAGGGGGCACTGAAGCTTTCTTT. This encodes CASSLGGTGGTEAFF.

This clone is labeled as medium-sized. Other DNA sequences in the sample encode the same CDR3. This sequence joins TRBV11-3 and TRBJ2-7; 9 bases are shared with TRBD2. Losses at the gene ends were 5 bases for V and 4 bases for J; bases not matched to a gene: 6. The CDR3 covers 14 residues. From germline, CDR1 is SGHNT and CDR2 YENEEA. CDR3 sequence reads: CASSLVAGVYEQYF. CDR3 coding DNA: TGTGCCAGCAGCCTAGTAGCGGGAGTGTACGAGCAGTACTTC.

This clone has only a few counts. The V and J genes are TRBV2 and TRBJ2-7; no clear D. The CDR3 runs 13 residues. In germline, CDR1 is SNHLY, CDR2 FYNNEI. With 2 bases removed from V and 3 bases from J, the gap between germline ends came to 8 bases. CDR3 loop: CASSESAFYEQYF. CDR3 nucleotides: TGTGCCAGCAGTGAATCGGCCTTCTACGAGCAGTACTTC.

This clone is labeled medium-sized (0.01 to 0.1%). The CDR3 region is CASSSGLAGNEQFF. CDR3 DNA: TGTGCCAGCAGTTCGGGACTAGCAGGCAATGAGCAGTTCTTC. This chain joins TRBV27 and TRBJ2-1, with 9 bases aligning to TRBD2. Germline CDR1 is MNHEY and CDR2 is SMNVEV (reference sequence). J was trimmed by 6 bases and V by 4 bases; bases with no gene match: 4. The CDR3 is 14 residues long.

The V and J genes are TRBV4-3 and TRBJ1-4; the D is unclear. Trimming left V 5 bases short and J 8 bases short, with 21 bases between. The CDR3 covers 16 residues. Per the germline V gene, CDR1 is LGHNA and CDR2 is YSLEER. DNA of the CDR3: TGCGCCAGCAGCTCGAAAATGGCAGGCTATAACGAAAAACTGTTTTTT. The encoded protein is CASSSKMAGYNEKLFF.

Remarks on this clone: Different DNA sequences within this sample yield the same CDR3. The chain uses TRBV11-2 and TRBJ2-3, with TRBD2 matching 16 bases. After removal of 5 bases from V and 4 bases from J, the junction contained 9 bases not matched to a gene. Germline values: CDR1 SGHAT, CDR2 FQNNGV. The CDR3 runs 18 residues. CDR3 sequence reads: CASSPGTSGGGMADTQYF. CDR3 sequence (DNA): TGTGCCAGCAGCCCGGGGACTAGCGGGGGGGGTATGGCAGATACGCAGTATTTT.

The chain employs TRBV9 and TRBJ1-3; D possibly corresponds to TRBD1 (5 bases). Germline assignment: CDR1 SGDLS and CDR2 YYNGEE. V was trimmed by 0 bases and J by 4 bases, leaving 11 bases between them. The CDR3 is 15 amino acids. This CDR3 reads CASSVGVGPGNTIYF. CDR3 nucleotide sequence: TGTGCCAGCAGCGTAGGGGTGGGACCGGGAAACACCATATATTTT.

The V call is TRBV20-1, the J call TRBJ2-1, with 13 bases lining up with TRBD2. With 0 bases clipped from V and 9 bases from J, the junction kept 14 bases outside the gene matches. Germline loops: CDR1 DFQATT, CDR2 SNEGSKA (reference sequence). This CDR3 comprises 18 residues. In DNA form, the CDR3 reads TGCAGTGCTAGAGATTCCGATCTACTAGCGGGAGGGCCCGGTGAGCAGTTCTTC. Amino acid sequence: CSARDSDLLAGGPGEQFF.

This clone was counted a few times. The chain is built from TRBV10-3 and TRBJ2-5, with TRBD2 matching 14 bases. CDR3 size: 19 residues. Germline CDR1 is ENHRY and CDR2 is SYGVKD. Trimming cost V 4 bases and J 5 bases; bases outside gene matches: 15. The CDR3 sequence: CAISGYLGRGLAGEETQYF. CDR3 DNA sequence: TGTGCCATCAGTGGATACCTAGGACGGGGACTAGCGGGAGAGGAGACCCAGTACTTC.

The rearrangement uses TRBV6-1 and TRBJ1-6, with 7 positions matching TRBD1. Germline V gene sequence: CDR1 MNHNS, CDR2 SASEGT. This CDR3 contains 13 residues. V was pared by 6 bases and J by 9 bases, with 5 bases of the junction left unmatched. The CDR3, as DNA: TGTGCCAGCAGCAGGGGGAAGAGTTCACCCCTCCACTTT. Its translation is CASSRGKSSPLHF.

Regarding this clone: Other DNA sequences of this sample code for an identical CDR3. J is TRBJ2-1 and V is TRBV20-1, with 7 nucleotides matching TRBD2. CDR1 is DFQATT, CDR2 SNEGSKA, per germline (reference sequence). J was trimmed by 3 bases and V by 0 bases; bases with no gene match: 8. The CDR3 has 16 amino acids. CDR3 protein: CSARDVDRTSYNEQFF. The CDR3 DNA follows: TGCAGTGCTAGAGATGTCGACCGGACTAGCTACAATGAGCAGTTCTTC.

Relative to its sample, this clone is medium-sized (0.01 to 0.1%). CDR3 in amino acids: CASSYSKTDTQYF. CDR3 DNA: TGTGCCAGCAGTTACTCGAAGACAGATACGCAGTATTTT. The rearrangement joins TRBV6-5 to TRBJ2-3; unclear D gene. Trimming cost V 0 bases and J 3 bases, with 4 bases left between them. Per the germline V gene, CDR1 is MNHEY and CDR2 is SVGAGI. The CDR3 consists of 13 residues.

As concerns this clone: One end of the junction is discordant with germline, which a read error may explain. This sequence joins TRBV12-3 or TRBV12-4 and TRBJ2-5, with 13 bases identical to TRBD2. The length of the CDR3 is 17 residues. The CDR3 sequence is CASSPGTSGVEEDTQYF. CDR3 bases: TGTGCCAGCAGCCCAGGGACTAGCGGGGTAGAGGAAGATACCCAGTACTTC.

The chain joins TRBV20-1 to TRBJ2-7; no clear D gene. Germline assignment: CDR1 DFQATT and CDR2 SNEGSKA (reference sequence). This CDR3 contains 11 residues. The germline V and J ends were trimmed by 6 bases and 2 bases, with 8 bases remaining between them. The CDR3 DNA follows: TGCAGTGCGCGCCCTACCTACGAGCAGTACTTC. It yields the protein CSARPTYEQYF.

This sequence joins TRBV11-1 and TRBJ2-7, with D maybe TRBD1 (5 bases). The V and J ends lost 4 bases and 2 bases respectively, with 24 bases between them. This CDR3 has 18 amino acids. Germline V lookup: CDR1 SGHAT, CDR2 FQDESV (reference sequence). CDR3 sequence (DNA): TGTGCCAGCAGCTCGTCGTTCGGGTCCCCTTGGGGCGCCTACGAGCAGTACTTC. Translating gives CASSSSFGSPWGAYEQYF.

Ten or more counts support this clone. The rearrangement links TRBV7-2 to TRBJ1-1; possible D gene TRBD1, 5 bases. Trimming cost V 3 bases and J 5 bases, with 10 bases left between them. CDR3 length: 13 amino acids. The germline V gene has CDR1 SGHTA and CDR2 FQGNSA. The CDR3 DNA reads as TGTGCCAGCAGCTTGGGGGGAGCGACTGAAGCTTTCTTT. This translates into CASSLGGATEAFF.

The V call is TRBV11-1, the J call TRBJ1-1; D may be TRBD1 (5 bases). V shed 8 bases and J shed 5 bases, with 15 bases lying between them. Germline V CDR1 and CDR2: SGHAT, FQDESV (reference sequence). The CDR3 contains 13 residues. The CDR3 protein is CASGPWGGTEAFF. CDR3 nucleotide sequence: TGTGCCAGCGGTCCTTGGGGGGGGACTGAAGCTTTCTTT.

The chain recombines TRBV4-1 with TRBJ2-7; 10 nucleotides match TRBD1. With V trimmed by 2 bases and J by 6 bases, 10 bases remained unmatched. The CDR3 is 16 residues long. Germline CDR1 reads MGHRA; CDR2 reads YSYEKL. In nucleotides, the CDR3 is TGCGCCAGCAGCCAACCCGGGACAGGGGAACTCGGCGAGCAGTACTTC. Its protein is CASSQPGTGELGEQYF.

Comment on this clone: This specimen includes other DNA sequences encoding the same CDR3. The CDR3 DNA sequence: TGCAGTGCTAGCCACCTGGGACTAGCGGCTCGCGAGCAGTACTTC. It yields the protein CSASHLGLAAREQYF. The chain couples TRBV20-1 to TRBJ2-7; 11 nucleotides align to TRBD2. The CDR3 sequence is 15 residues long. V lost 3 bases, J lost 6 bases, and 10 bases stayed unmatched. The germline V gene encodes CDR1 DFQATT and CDR2 SNEGSKA (reference sequence).

The chain recombines TRBV7-8 with TRBJ2-7; perhaps TRBD2 as D (6 bases). Germline V gene lookup returns CDR1 SGHVS and CDR2 FQNEAQ. Trimming left V 1 base short and J 0 bases short, with 13 bases between. The CDR3 has 16 amino acids. The CDR3 DNA sequence: TGTGCCAGCAGCTTAGAGGAGGGTGGGACCTCCTACGAGCAGTACTTC. Translation gives CASSLEEGGTSYEQYF.

The chain uses TRBV4-1 and TRBJ1-6; D might be TRBD1 (5 bases). The CDR3 covers 14 residues. Between the trimmed V and J ends, which lost 0 bases and 10 bases, there was a span of 10 bases. Germline assignment: CDR1 MGHRA and CDR2 YSYEKL. This chain's CDR3 is CASSQDREWSPLHF. CDR3 in DNA: TGCGCCAGCAGCCAAGACAGGGAATGGTCACCCCTCCACTTT.

This clone was seen more than once but under ten times. The chain recombines TRBV29-1 with TRBJ2-2, with a possible D match to TRBD2 (6 bases). Germline V gives CDR1 SQVTM, CDR2 ANQGSEA. The CDR3 runs 16 residues. The ends were cut back, 0 bases at V and 5 bases at J, with 16 bases in the middle. CDR3 sequence (DNA): TGCAGCGTTGAAGATCTCCGGGGGTTTGGGACCGGGGAGCTGTTTTTT. Its translation is CSVEDLRGFGTGELFF.